These T cell receptor beta chains were read from a single sample in a study of esophageal squamous cell carcinoma under preoperative chemotherapy. Each CDR3 protein gets one entry after TCRdb re-called the PCR reads with MiXCR. Seen here are roughly 9,000 distinct CDR3 sequences, around half observed once, and the top ten hold around 14%. The sample was acquired from a patient given preoperative chemotherapy. These receptors were obtained from a human donor with esophageal squamous cell carcinoma. The donor label of this sample is uncertain. The CDR3 runs from the conserved cysteine through the conserved F or W. D genes are given only for firm matches. Size tells how often a clone was seen (once, few, many) or the class of an expanded clone, and some rows leave it out.

J gene,clone size,D gene,V gene,CDR3 DNA,CDR3 protein
TRBJ2-7,.,TRBD1,TRBV7-9,TGTGCCAGCAGCTCGGGACAGGTGACCTACGAGCAGTACTTC,CASSSGQVTYEQYF
TRBJ2-3,many,.,TRBV27,TGTGCCAGCAGTTTATCATTGGGGGATACGCAGTATTTT,CASSLSLGDTQYF
TRBJ2-5,medium-sized,.,TRBV7-2,TGTGCCAGCAGCTTAGATCCTAGGGGAGGTGAGACCCAGTACTTC,CASSLDPRGGETQYF
TRBJ2-1,.,.,TRBV4-1,TGCGCCAGCAGCCAAAGTGGGACACCTTACAATGAGCAGTTCTTC,CASSQSGTPYNEQFF
TRBJ2-5,.,.,TRBV6-4,TGTGCCATCCATCCGCGAGCGGAGACCCAGTACTTC,CAIHPRAETQYF
TRBJ1-2,many,.,TRBV5-6,TGTGCCAGCAGCTTCTCGGAGGCCCGCTATGGCTACACCTTC,CASSFSEARYGYTF
TRBJ2-3,.,.,TRBV6-5,TGTGCCAGCAGTTCCCTGCACGGTGTGCTGTGTTTACGTGACACAAATACTCAGTATTTT,CASSSLHGVLCLRDTNTQYF
TRBJ2-5,many,TRBD2,TRBV11-3,TGTGCCAGCAGCTTAGTAATAGCGGGAGAAGAGACCCAGTACTTC,CASSLVIAGEETQYF
TRBJ2-1,many,.,TRBV6-1,TGTGCCTCCCTGGGGGGCGGGTTTTCCTACAATGAGCAGTTCTTC,CASLGGGFSYNEQFF
TRBJ2-2,few,.,TRBV12-3/TRBV12-4,TGTGCCAGCAGTTTTCGTGGTAGCGACTACACCGGGGAGCTGTTTTTT,CASSFRGSDYTGELFF
TRBJ2-1,medium-sized,.,TRBV11-2,TGTGCCAGCAGCTTAGAGTTGGGGAGCTCCTACAATGAGCAGTTCTTC,CASSLELGSSYNEQFF
TRBJ2-1,.,.,TRBV7-2,TGTGCCCGGGGCTGTGCGAAAAACAATGAGCTGTTTTTC,CARGCAKNNELFF
TRBJ1-1,many,TRBD1,TRBV12-3/TRBV12-4,TGTGCCAGCAGGTCTCGACAGGGGAACACTGAAGCTTTCTTT,CASRSRQGNTEAFF
TRBJ2-3,few,TRBD1,TRBV6-5,TGTGCCAGCAGTTACAATCCGACGGGGACAGGGCCTAGCACAGATACGCAGTATTTT,CASSYNPTGTGPSTDTQYF
TRBJ2-7,.,.,TRBV10-3,TGTGCCATCAGGGATGTGTGCACAGATACGCAGTACTTC,CAIRDVCTDTQYF
TRBJ2-1,many,TRBD2,TRBV7-2,TGTGCCAGCAGCTTAGTCCGGCAGGGAGGGGTCAATGAGCAGTTCTTC,CASSLVRQGGVNEQFF
TRBJ1-4,medium-sized,.,TRBV6-6,TGTGCCAGCAGTTACTCCCTTACAAATGAAAAACTGTTTTTT,CASSYSLTNEKLFF
TRBJ2-1,.,.,TRBV7-6,TGTGCCAGCAGCCGGAGTAACGGGGAGATCCAGTTCTTC,CASSRSNGEIQFF
TRBJ2-3,.,TRBD1,TRBV6-1,TGTGCCAGCACGGTTTTTGGGGGACAGGGCCAAGAGACGCAGTACTTT,CASTVFGGQGQETQYF
TRBJ2-7,.,TRBD2,TRBV6-5,TGTGCCAGCAGTTACTTGCGGGAGTGGGGATACGAGCAGTACTTC,CASSYLREWGYEQYF
TRBJ2-1,few,.,TRBV3-1,TGTGCCAGCAGCCAGTTGCGGGGCAATGAGCAGTTCTTC,CASSQLRGNEQFF
TRBJ1-1,many,.,TRBV6-1,TGTGCCAGCAGTGTGGGAGAACCCACTGAAGCTTTCTTT,CASSVGEPTEAFF
TRBJ2-3,few,.,TRBV12-3/TRBV12-4,TGTGCCAGCAGTTTGACGGGGCCCACAGATACGCAGTATTTT,CASSLTGPTDTQYF
TRBJ2-3,.,TRBD1,TRBV6-1,TGTGCCAGCAGCCGCATGGGACTGACAGGGGCTGTGAGCACCGGGGAGCAGTATTTT,CASSRMGLTGAVSTGEQYF
TRBJ1-2,few,.,TRBV6-1,TGTGCCAGCAGTGAAGGCGGTTGGGCAGTCTATGGCTACACCTTC,CASSEGGWAVYGYTF
TRBJ1-2,.,TRBD1,TRBV6-1,TGTGCCAGCAGTCTAGGACAGGCCTACTATGGCTACACCTTC,CASSLGQAYYGYTF
TRBJ2-4,.,.,TRBV27,TGTGCCAGCAGCCCTGTATGGGGCAGGTGGGTCAGAAACATGCAGTATTTC,CASSPVWGRWVRNMQYF
TRBJ2-1,.,.,TRBV12-3/TRBV12-4,TGTGCCAGCAGTCCTTACAGGGAGCTGTTCTTC,CASSPYRELFF
TRBJ2-1,many,.,TRBV3-1,TGTGCCAGCAGCCAAGACTCAGGGGGGCTCAATGAGCAGTTCTTC,CASSQDSGGLNEQFF
TRBJ2-1,many,.,TRBV12-5,TGTGCTAGTGGTTGGGGGGGGGACAGCCGCTACAATGAGCAGTTCTTC,CASGWGGDSRYNEQFF
TRBJ2-4,many,TRBD2,TRBV7-2,TGTGCCAGCAGCTTAGCGGACCCGACTAGCGGGAGTGCATTC,CASSLADPTSGSAF
TRBJ2-7,.,.,TRBV11-3,TGTGCCAGCAGCCCAACTGTCAGGAATGAGCAGTACTTC,CASSPTVRNEQYF
TRBJ2-2,medium-sized,.,TRBV6-1,TGTGCCAGCAATCTCGGAGGTGACACCGGGGAGCTGTTTTTT,CASNLGGDTGELFF
TRBJ2-1,.,.,TRBV6-5,TGTGCCAGCAGTTACCAAAGAAACAATGAGCAGTTCTTC,CASSYQRNNEQFF
TRBJ2-4,.,.,TRBV27,TGTGCCAGCAGTTTGGGGCCGTGCGGAAAAGATACGCAGTACTTC,CASSLGPCGKDTQYF
TRBJ2-7,many,TRBD2,TRBV6-1,TGTGCCAGCGGGGTCTCGCGGGAGGGTGTTTACGAGCAGTACTTC,CASGVSREGVYEQYF
TRBJ2-6,few,.,TRBV27,TGTGCCAGCAGTCTTTGGACCGCTGGGGCCAACGTCCTGACTTTC,CASSLWTAGANVLTF
TRBJ2-5,.,TRBD1,TRBV6-1,TGTGCCAGGATAAACAGGGGTAGAGAGACCCAGTACTTC,CARINRGRETQYF
TRBJ2-4,.,.,TRBV6-1,TGTGCCAGCTGTCCTAACGGCGGTGACATTCAGTACTTC,CASCPNGGDIQYF
TRBJ2-5,medium-sized,.,TRBV24-1,TGTGCCACCAGTGATCCCCGAGGGGGGGCCCAAGAGACCCAGTACTTC,CATSDPRGGAQETQYF
TRBJ2-6,.,.,TRBV6-1,TGTGCCAGCAGTGAAGGGACATCAAGTGAAAGGGAGTACTTC,CASSEGTSSEREYF
TRBJ2-1,few,TRBD2,TRBV6-5,TGTGCCAGCAGTTACCCGGGAGCGGGAGAGTCCTACAATGAGCAGTTCTTC,CASSYPGAGESYNEQFF
TRBJ2-5,medium-sized,.,TRBV12-3/TRBV12-4,TGTGCCAGCAGTTCTGGTTCCACCATGTTAGAGACCCAGTACTTC,CASSSGSTMLETQYF
TRBJ1-1,.,.,TRBV6-1,TGTGCCAGCCCAGGGAACACTGAAGCTTTCTTT,CASPGNTEAFF
TRBJ2-4,.,.,TRBV12-3/TRBV12-4,TGTGCCAGCAGTTTAGGAGTAGTGAGGGAATACATTCAGTACTTC,CASSLGVVREYIQYF
TRBJ2-7,.,.,TRBV7-2,TGTGCCAGCAGCCCAGCCCCCCAGGGGAGGGGATACAATGAGCAGTACTTC,CASSPAPQGRGYNEQYF
TRBJ2-1,.,TRBD2,TRBV6-1,TGTGCCAGCAGTGAACACGGCGCGGGAGGGAGCTACAATGAGCAGTTCTTC,CASSEHGAGGSYNEQFF